This TCR beta chain appears in the sequencing data of a study of blood T cells in healthy people across ages. This clonotype has a handful of counts. The CDR3 totals 18 residues. V was pared by 1 base and J by 5 bases, with 14 bases of the junction left unmatched. Germline loops: CDR1 SGHRS, CDR2 YFSETQ. The authors ran a second PCR of roughly 6 to 12 cycles using a sample-barcoded 5' primer and a J-beta primer mix. TCRdb itself ran the 5' RACE reads through MiXCR, one entry per CDR3 protein. The table shows about 1.4 million distinct CDR3 sequences, with around 59% occurring only once. The chain uses TRBV5-1 and TRBJ2-7; TRBD2 agrees at 11 bases. The sample consisted of blood. The origin of this receptor is a man younger than 30 in good health. This CDR3 reads CASSLYTGLAERNHEQYF. CDR3 in DNA: TGCGCCAGCAGCTTGTATACGGGACTAGCGGAACGTAACCACGAGCAGTACTTC.